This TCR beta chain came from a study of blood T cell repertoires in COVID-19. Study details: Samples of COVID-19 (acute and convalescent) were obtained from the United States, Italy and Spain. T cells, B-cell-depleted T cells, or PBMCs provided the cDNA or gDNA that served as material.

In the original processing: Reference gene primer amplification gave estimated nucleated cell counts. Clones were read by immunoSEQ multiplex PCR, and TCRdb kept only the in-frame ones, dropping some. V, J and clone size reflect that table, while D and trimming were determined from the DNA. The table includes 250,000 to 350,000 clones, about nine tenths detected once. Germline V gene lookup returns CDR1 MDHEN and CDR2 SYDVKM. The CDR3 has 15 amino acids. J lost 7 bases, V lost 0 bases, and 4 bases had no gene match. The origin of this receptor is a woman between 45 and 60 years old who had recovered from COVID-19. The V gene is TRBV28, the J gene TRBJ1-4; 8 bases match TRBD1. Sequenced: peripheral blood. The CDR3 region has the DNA TGTGCCAGCAGTTTATGGGGACAGGAAACTGAAAAACTGTTTTTT. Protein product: CASSLWGQETEKLFF.